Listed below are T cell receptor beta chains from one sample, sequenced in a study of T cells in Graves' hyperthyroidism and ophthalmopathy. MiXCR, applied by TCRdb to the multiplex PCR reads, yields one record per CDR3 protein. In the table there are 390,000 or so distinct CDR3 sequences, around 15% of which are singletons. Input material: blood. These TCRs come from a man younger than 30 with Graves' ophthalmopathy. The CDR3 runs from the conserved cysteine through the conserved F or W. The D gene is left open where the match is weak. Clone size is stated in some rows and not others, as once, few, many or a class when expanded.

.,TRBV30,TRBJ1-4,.,TGTGCCTGGAGTGACGCCGGGACCCCCGTCGGGGTGTTTTTT,CAWSDAGTPVGVFF
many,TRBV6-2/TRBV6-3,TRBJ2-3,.,TGTGCCAGCAGTTACTCGGAGAGAGATACGCAGTATTTT,CASSYSERDTQYF
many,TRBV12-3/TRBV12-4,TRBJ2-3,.,TGTGCCAGCAGTATCATGGGCCCACTCAGCGATACGCAGTATTTT,CASSIMGPLSDTQYF
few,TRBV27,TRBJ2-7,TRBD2,TGTGCCAGCAGTCCGAGCGGGGGTCCCGAGCAGTACTTC,CASSPSGGPEQYF
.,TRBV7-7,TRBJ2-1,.,TGTGCTAGCAGCAATTTGGTGGGTCCCTACAATGAGCAGTTCTTC,CASSNLVGPYNEQFF
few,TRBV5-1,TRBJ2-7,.,TGCGCCAGCACCCCCGCGCCGGACAGCTTCCTATACGAGCAGTACTTC,CASTPAPDSFLYEQYF
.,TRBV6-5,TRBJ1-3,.,TGTGCCAGCAGTTCCCTACAAGGCGGACGCTCTGGAAACACCATATATTTT,CASSSLQGGRSGNTIYF
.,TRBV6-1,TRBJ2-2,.,TGTGCCAGCAGTCACCCTGACAGGCCAAAGGGGATAGGTGGTTACACCGGGGAGCTGTTTTTT,CASSHPDRPKGIGGYTGELFF
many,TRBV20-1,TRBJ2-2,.,TGCAGTGCTAGAGACTTAGGAGGGGTCACCGGGGAGCTGTTTTTT,CSARDLGGVTGELFF
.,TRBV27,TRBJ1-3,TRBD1,TGTGCCAGACATTGCACTGACAGGGGCAGAGGAAACACCATATATTTT,CARHCTDRGRGNTIYF
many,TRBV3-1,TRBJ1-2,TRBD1,TGTGCCAGCAGCCAAGCTTTTGGGACAGACTATGGCTACACCTTC,CASSQAFGTDYGYTF
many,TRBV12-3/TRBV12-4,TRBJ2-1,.,TGTGCCAGCAGTCTCGTGGGATTTACTCTCTCCTACAATGAGCAGTTCTTC,CASSLVGFTLSYNEQFF
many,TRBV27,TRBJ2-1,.,TGTGCCAGCAGACTCTACAATGAGCAGTTCTTC,CASRLYNEQFF
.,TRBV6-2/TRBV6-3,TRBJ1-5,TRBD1,TGTGCCAGCAGAACAGGGGATCGCCAGCCCCAGCATTTT,CASRTGDRQPQHF
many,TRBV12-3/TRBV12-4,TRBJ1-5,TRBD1,TGTGCCAGCAGTTTGACAGGGCACCAGCATTTT,CASSLTGHQHF
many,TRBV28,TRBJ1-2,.,TGTGCCAGCAGTAGGGATGGCTACACCTTC,CASSRDGYTF
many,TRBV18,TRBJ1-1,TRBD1,TGTGCCAGCTCCCGGACAGGACCGCTGAACACTGAAGCTTTCTTT,CASSRTGPLNTEAFF
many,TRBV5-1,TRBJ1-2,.,TGCGCCAGCAGCTTACAAGGGGAATCTGGCTACACCTTC,CASSLQGESGYTF
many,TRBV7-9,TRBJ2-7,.,TGTGCCAGCAGTCTCGGCGGGGACGAGCAGTACTTC,CASSLGGDEQYF
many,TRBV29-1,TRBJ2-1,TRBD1,TGCAGCGTCCGGACAGGGAAGGGGAATGAGCAGTTCTTC,CSVRTGKGNEQFF
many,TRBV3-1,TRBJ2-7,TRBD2,TGTGCCAGCAGCCAAGACGTAGCGGGGGTCACCTACGAGCAGTACTTC,CASSQDVAGVTYEQYF
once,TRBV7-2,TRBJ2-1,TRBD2,TGTGCCAGCAGCTATAGCGGGGGGGGTAAAAATGAGCAGTTCTTC,CASSYSGGGKNEQFF
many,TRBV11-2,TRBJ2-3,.,TGTGCCAGCAGCTTAGGGGCGGAGCGGGGCACAGATACGCAGTATTTT,CASSLGAERGTDTQYF
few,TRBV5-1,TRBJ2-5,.,TGCGCCAGCCGAATGCAAGAGACCCAGTACTTC,CASRMQETQYF
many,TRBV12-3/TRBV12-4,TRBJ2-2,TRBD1,TGTGCCAGTAGAACGGACAGGGACACCGGGGAGCTGTTTTTT,CASRTDRDTGELFF
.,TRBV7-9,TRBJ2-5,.,TGTGCCAGCAGCTTCACCCCTCCTTTGGGGCCCCAAGAGACCCAGTACTTC,CASSFTPPLGPQETQYF
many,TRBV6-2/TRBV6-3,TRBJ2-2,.,TGTGCCAGCAGTCCCTTTTTAGGGGAGCTGTTTTTT,CASSPFLGELFF
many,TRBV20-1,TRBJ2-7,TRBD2,TGCAGTGCAACTAGCGGGAGAAACGAGCAGTACTTC,CSATSGRNEQYF
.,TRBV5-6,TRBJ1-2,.,TGTGCCAGCAGCTGGACCCCAGGAGGGGCTGGCTACACCTTC,CASSWTPGGAGYTF
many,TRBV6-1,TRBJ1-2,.,TGTGCCAGCAGTAAAGTGGGGTATGGCTACACCTTC,CASSKVGYGYTF
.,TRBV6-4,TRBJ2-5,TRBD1,TGTGCCAGCAGCCGGACAGGGCGAGAGACCCAGTACTTC,CASSRTGRETQYF
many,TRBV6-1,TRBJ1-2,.,TGTGCCAGCAGTGGCGAGAGGGGAGATGGCTACACCTTC,CASSGERGDGYTF
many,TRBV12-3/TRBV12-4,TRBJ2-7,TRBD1,TGTGCCAGCAGCCCTGACAGGGACGAGCAGTACTTC,CASSPDRDEQYF
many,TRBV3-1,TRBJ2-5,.,TGTGCCAGCAGCCAAGAGTCGGGAGAGACCCAGTACTTC,CASSQESGETQYF
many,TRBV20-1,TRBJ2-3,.,TGCAGTGCTAGAGCATCCCTCCGCACAGATACGCAGTATTTT,CSARASLRTDTQYF
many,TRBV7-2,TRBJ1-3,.,TGTGCCAGCAGCTTAGGGTCCGGGATGGGTGGAAACACCATATATTTT,CASSLGSGMGGNTIYF
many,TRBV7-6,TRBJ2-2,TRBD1,TGTGCCAGCAGCTTAGCGGGACAGGGGTTCGGGGAGCTGTTTTTT,CASSLAGQGFGELFF
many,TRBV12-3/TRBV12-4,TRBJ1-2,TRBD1,TGTGCCAGCAGTTTCGCAGGGGGGTACTATGGCTACACCTTC,CASSFAGGYYGYTF
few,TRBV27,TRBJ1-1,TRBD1,TGTGCCAGCAACACGAGACAGGGTAGAATGAACACTGAAGCTTTCTTT,CASNTRQGRMNTEAFF
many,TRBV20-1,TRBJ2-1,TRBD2,TGCAGTGCTCCCGGGGGGTACTCCTACAATGAGCAGTTCTTC,CSAPGGYSYNEQFF
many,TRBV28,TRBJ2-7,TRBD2,TGTGCCAGCAGGGGAGCGGGAGGCTCCTACGAGCAGTACTTC,CASRGAGGSYEQYF